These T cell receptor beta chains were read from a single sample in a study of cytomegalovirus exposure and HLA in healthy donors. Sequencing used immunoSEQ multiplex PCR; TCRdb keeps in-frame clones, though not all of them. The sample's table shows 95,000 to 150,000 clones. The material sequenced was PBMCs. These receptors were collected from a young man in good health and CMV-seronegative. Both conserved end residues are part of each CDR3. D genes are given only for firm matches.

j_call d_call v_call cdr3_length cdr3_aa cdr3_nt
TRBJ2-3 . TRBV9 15 CASSPFQGGLNTQYF TGTGCCAGCAGCCCCTTCCAGGGGGGCCTGAATACGCAGTATTTT
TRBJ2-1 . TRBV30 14 CAWIAGRSYNEQFF TGTGCCTGGATCGCAGGTCGCTCCTACAATGAGCAGTTCTTC
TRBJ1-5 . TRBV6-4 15 CASSDEAGLGQPQHF TGTGCCAGCAGTGACGAGGCAGGGCTTGGTCAGCCCCAGCATTTT
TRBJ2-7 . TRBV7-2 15 CASSLIRLGAYEQYF TGTGCCAGCAGCTTAATTCGGTTGGGGGCCTACGAGCAGTACTTC
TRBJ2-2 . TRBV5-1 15 CASSLTVANTGELFF TGCGCCAGCAGCTTAACAGTCGCGAACACCGGGGAGCTGTTTTTT
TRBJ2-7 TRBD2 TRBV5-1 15 CASSLVAGGVYEQYF TGCGCCAGCAGCTTGGTAGCGGGGGGGGTCTACGAGCAGTACTTC
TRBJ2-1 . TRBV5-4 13 CASSLDRKREQFF TGTGCCAGCAGCTTGGATCGCAAGCGGGAGCAGTTCTTC
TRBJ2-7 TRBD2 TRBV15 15 CATSRAPAGDYEQYF TGTGCCACCAGCAGAGCACCAGCGGGAGACTACGAGCAGTACTTC
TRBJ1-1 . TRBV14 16 CASSLVGGAVYTEAFF TGTGCCAGCAGCCTGGTCGGAGGGGCTGTGTACACTGAAGCTTTCTTT
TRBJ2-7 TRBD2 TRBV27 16 CASSRLSGLARYEQYF TGTGCCAGCAGTCGGCTATCGGGACTAGCTCGCTACGAGCAGTACTTC
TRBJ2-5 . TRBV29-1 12 CSVLGDWSYQYF TGCAGCGTTCTCGGGGACTGGAGTTACCAGTACTTC
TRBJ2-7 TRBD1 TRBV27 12 CASSFGTGKQYF TGTGCCAGCAGTTTTGGGACAGGGAAGCAGTACTTC
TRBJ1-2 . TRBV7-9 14 CASSVGTSVVGYTF TGTGCCAGCAGCGTTGGGACTTCGGTGGTAGGCTACACCTTC
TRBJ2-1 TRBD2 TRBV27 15 CASSLIAGGPNEQFF TGTGCCAGCAGTCTTATAGCGGGGGGGCCGAATGAGCAGTTCTTC
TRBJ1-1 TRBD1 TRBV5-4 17 CASSLASRGLADTEAFF TGTGCCAGCAGCTTGGCCAGCAGGGGGCTGGCGGACACTGAAGCTTTCTTT
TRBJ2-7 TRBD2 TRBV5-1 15 CASSFSTSGRYEQYF TGCGCCAGCAGCTTCAGCACTAGCGGGAGGTACGAGCAGTACTTC
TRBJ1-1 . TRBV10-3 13 CAITPAGGTEAFF TGTGCCATCACCCCAGCGGGGGGCACTGAAGCTTTCTTT
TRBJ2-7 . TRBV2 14 CASSVGTRTYEQYF TGTGCCAGCAGTGTAGGGACAAGGACCTACGAGCAGTACTTC
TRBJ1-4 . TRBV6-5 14 CASSYGATNEKLFF TGTGCCAGCAGTTACGGGGCAACCAATGAAAAACTGTTTTTT
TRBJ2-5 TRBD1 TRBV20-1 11 CSARDRAAQYF TGCAGTGCTCGGGACAGGGCGGCCCAGTACTTC
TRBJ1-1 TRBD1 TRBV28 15 CASSLNRGRYTEAFF TGTGCCAGCAGTCTAAACAGGGGGAGGTACACTGAAGCTTTCTTT
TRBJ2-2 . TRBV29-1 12 CSVIRRTGELFF TGCAGCGTCATAAGGAGAACCGGGGAGCTGTTTTTT
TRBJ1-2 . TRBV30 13 CAGWGGFGYGYTF TGTGCCGGATGGGGGGGCTTCGGCTATGGCTACACCTTC
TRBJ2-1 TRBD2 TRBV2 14 CASNPGLAHNEQFF TGTGCCAGCAATCCGGGACTAGCACACAATGAGCAGTTCTTC
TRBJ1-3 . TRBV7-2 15 CASSSLTGGRNTIYF TGTGCCAGCAGCTCTCTGACAGGCGGAAGAAACACCATATATTTT
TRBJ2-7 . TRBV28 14 CASTRPFSSYEQYF TGTGCCAGTACGAGGCCATTTAGCTCCTACGAGCAGTACTTC
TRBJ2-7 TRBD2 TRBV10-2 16 CASRAALAGGRHEQYF TGCGCCAGCAGAGCGGCGCTAGCGGGGGGGCGGCACGAGCAGTACTTC
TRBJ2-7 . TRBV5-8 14 CASSLDRTLYEQYF TGTGCCAGCAGCTTGGATAGGACACTTTACGAGCAGTACTTC
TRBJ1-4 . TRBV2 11 CASSVVEKLFF TGTGCCAGCAGTGTAGTAGAAAAACTGTTTTTT
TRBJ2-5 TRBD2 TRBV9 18 CASSVGGLAGGYQETQYF TGTGCCAGCAGCGTGGGGGGACTAGCGGGGGGGTACCAAGAGACCCAGTACTTC